Following are 18 T cell receptor beta chains from one sample sequenced in a study of Tregs in tolerant kidney transplant recipients. Assay: immunoSEQ multiplex PCR; the TCRdb copy retains only in-frame clones and omits some. The sample data list more than 30,000 clones. The sample was CD8+ T cells from blood, taken before the transplant. These receptors came from a human donor who received a combined kidney and bone marrow transplant.

In regard to this clone: The observed sequence ends 3 residues before the CDR3 terminus, with the missing tail filled in from the germline J gene. The J gene is TRBJ1-1, the V gene TRBV5-5; possibly TRBD1 for D (5 bases). V gave up 5 bases and J gave up 3 bases, with 8 bases separating them. Germline V gives CDR1 SGHKS, CDR2 YYEKEE (reference sequence). CDR3 length equals 12 residues. CDR3: CASRWGDTEAFF. CDR3 DNA, as far as it was read: TGTGCCAGCAGGTGGGGGGACACTGAA.

Regarding this clone: Read coverage stops 3 residues before the CDR3 terminus; the germline J gene supplies the remainder. The chain joins TRBV19 to TRBJ2-7; 7 bases agree with TRBD2. CDR1 and CDR2 from the germline V gene are LNHDA and SQIVND (reference sequence). This CDR3 is built from 13 residues. Trimming removed 4 bases from V and 0 bases from J; junction bases left unmatched: 0. The CDR3 DNA, read in part, is TGTGCCAGTAGTAGCGGGAGCTCCTACGAG. Its protein product is CASSSGSSYE. The whole CDR3 reads CASSSGSSYEQYF.

Concerning this clone itself: The read ends 3 residues early relative to the CDR3; the germline J gene fills the gap. The chain carries TRBV30 and TRBJ2-1; D is possibly TRBD1 (5 bases). The CDR3 length is 17 residues. Germline V lookup: CDR1 GTSNPN, CDR2 SVGIG (reference sequence). Trimming pared 1 base from V and 0 bases from J, leaving 16 bases between. CDR3 DNA (partial): TGTGCCTGGAGTGGTCAGGGCAGGTCGAGCTCCTACAATGAG. Protein sequence: CAWSGQGRSSSYNE. The entire CDR3 is CAWSGQGRSSSYNEQFF.

As regards this clone: The read falls 3 residues short of the CDR3 end, and the missing part is taken from the germline J gene. The chain uses TRBV7-9 and TRBJ2-3; 11 nucleotides agree with TRBD2. The CDR3 consists of 15 residues. V trimming: 5 bases; J trimming: 4 bases; junction bases outside the gene matches: 5. Germline V gives CDR1 SEHNR, CDR2 FQNEAQ (reference sequence). The CDR3 bases that were read are TGTGCCAGCAGCCACGGGACTAGCGGCGCAGATACG. This translates into CASSHGTSGADT. The whole CDR3 is CASSHGTSGADTQYF.

About this clone: The CDR3 extends 3 residues past the end of the read, so its final part is completed from the germline J gene. J is TRBJ2-5 and V is TRBV2, with no clear D. Between the trimmed V and J ends, which lost 3 bases and 5 bases, there was a span of 16 bases. This CDR3 is built from 15 residues. Per germline, CDR1 SNHLY and CDR2 FYNNEI. CDR3 amino acids: CASSDRALQLETQYF. CDR3 DNA (partial): TGTGCCAGCAGTGATAGAGCCCTACAGCTGGAGACC. Using reference TRBV2 and TRBJ2-5 for the parts outside the CDR3, the full variable domain is EPEVTQTPSHQVTQMGQEVILRCVPISNHLYFYWYRQILGQKVEFLVSFYNNEISEKSEIFDDQFSVERPDGSNFTLKIRSTKLEDSAMYFCASSDRALQLETQYFGPGTRLLVL.

Details on this clone: The read is 3 residues too short to cover the CDR3 end, so that end is filled in from the germline J gene. V is TRBV7-8 and J is TRBJ2-1, with a possible D match to TRBD2 (6 bases). Germline CDR1 is SGHVS and CDR2 is FQNEAQ. The CDR3 spans 15 residues. With 4 bases removed from V and 7 bases from J, the gap between germline ends came to 17 bases. CDR3 DNA, as far as it was read: TGTGCCAGCAGCTCACCCGTTGGAGGGTGGAATGAG. Translation gives CASSSPVGGWNE. Given in full, the CDR3 is CASSSPVGGWNEQFF.

Regarding this clone: The read finishes 3 residues shy of the CDR3 end, and the germline J gene is used to complete it. The rearrangement joins TRBV19 to TRBJ1-2; D might be TRBD1 (6 bases). The V and J ends lost 6 bases and 6 bases respectively, with 11 bases between them. The CDR3 covers 12 residues. The germline V gene has CDR1 LNHDA and CDR2 SQIVND (reference sequence). The CDR3 is CASRQGIDGYTF. CDR3 DNA, as far as it was read: TGTGCCAGTAGGCAGGGGATAGATGGC.

The DNA read from the CDR3 is TGTGCCAGCAGCGGAGACACGAACACTGAA. This encodes CASSGDTNTE. The full-length CDR3 reads as CASSGDTNTEAFF. This chain connects TRBV12-3 or TRBV12-4 to TRBJ1-1; D call uncertain. The read finishes 3 residues shy of the CDR3 end, and the germline J gene is used to complete it. V was clipped by 6 bases and J by 1 base, with 9 bases between them. The CDR3 length is 13 residues.

About this clone: The read stops 3 residues short of the end of the CDR3; the missing end is completed from the germline J gene. This rearrangement joins TRBV28 to TRBJ2-1, with D perhaps TRBD2 (6 bases). Trimming pared 5 bases from V and 9 bases from J, leaving 11 bases between. CDR3 length: 12 amino acids. In germline, CDR1 is MDHEN, CDR2 SYDVKM. This chain's CDR3 is CASSHPEGEQFF. The sequenced part of the CDR3 DNA is TGTGCCAGCAGTCACCCGGAGGGTGAG. Full variable domain (missing parts from reference TRBV28 and TRBJ2-1): DVKVTQSSRYLVKRTGEKVFLECVQDMDHENMFWYRQDPGLGLRLIYFSYDVKMKEKGDIPEGYSVSREKKERFSLILESASTNQTSMYLCASSHPEGEQFFGPGTRLTVL.

The CDR3 sequence is CASSMANSYEQYF. The CDR3 bases that were read are TGTGCCAGTAGTATGGCCAACTCCTACGAG. The chain carries TRBV19 and TRBJ2-7; D gene uncertain. The CDR3 end lies 3 residues beyond the end of the read and is filled in from the germline J gene. The germline V and J ends were trimmed by 3 bases and 0 bases, with 6 bases remaining between them. The germline gives CDR1 LNHDA, CDR2 SQIVND (reference sequence). The CDR3 loop spans 13 amino acids.

As concerns this clone: The CDR3 end lies 3 residues beyond the end of the read and is filled in from the germline J gene. This chain uses TRBV19 with TRBJ2-2; 8 bases align to TRBD2. The V gene end was trimmed by 5 bases and the J gene end by 5 bases; junction bases not matched to a gene: 4. This CDR3 has 14 amino acids. CDR1 is LNHDA, CDR2 SQIVND, per germline (reference sequence). The CDR3 reads CASSPGLGTGELFF. The CDR3 bases that were read are TGTGCCAGTAGTCCGGGACTAGGAACCGGGGAG.

On this clone itself: The read comes to an end 3 residues before the CDR3 does, leaving the germline J gene to fill in the end. The V gene is TRBV2, the J gene TRBJ2-7, with 10 bases that match TRBD2. The CDR3 sequence is 16 residues long. V lost 2 bases and J lost 3; bases outside the gene matches: 7. Looked up from germline, CDR1 is SNHLY and CDR2 is FYNNEI. The part of the CDR3 DNA that was read is TGTGCCAGCAGTGAAAGTGTGGGACTAGCGAGCTACGAG. Translating gives CASSESVGLASYE. The entire CDR3 protein is CASSESVGLASYEQYF.

Notes on this clone: The read gets to within 3 residues of the CDR3 end, and the germline J gene fills in the rest. This sequence joins TRBV11-1 and TRBJ1-5, with D possibly matching TRBD1 (5 bases). Germline V CDR1 and CDR2: SGHAT, FQDESV (reference sequence). This CDR3 comprises 14 residues. The V and J ends lost 5 bases and 0 bases respectively, with 8 bases between them. The CDR3 bases that were read are TGTGCCAGCAGCCCAGGGTATAGCAATCAGCCC. Its protein is CASSPGYSNQP. The whole CDR3 region reads CASSPGYSNQPQHF.

Comments on this clone: The missing CDR3 end, 3 residues past where the read stops, is filled in from the germline J gene. V usage is TRBV29-1 and J usage is TRBJ1-4, with 8 bases identical to TRBD1. J lost 5 bases, V lost 4 bases, and 0 bases had no gene match. The CDR3 consists of 12 residues. Germline V gene data show CDR1 as SQVTM and CDR2 as ANQGSEA. This CDR3 reads CSVGTGNEKLFF. Incomplete CDR3 DNA: TGCAGCGTTGGGACAGGGAATGAAAAA.

In the case of this clone: The read terminates 3 residues before the CDR3 end, so the remaining end is supplied by the germline J gene. J is TRBJ2-1 and V is TRBV5-4; 12 positions match TRBD2. This CDR3 region has 16 residues. The junction had 7 bases not matched to a gene; V was cut back by 0 bases and J by 9 bases. CDR1 and CDR2 from the germline V gene are SGHNT and YYREEE (reference sequence). CDR3 region: CASSLGLAGAMGEQFF. The CDR3 bases that were read are TGTGCCAGCAGCTTGGGACTAGCGGGAGCAATGGGTGAG.

The CDR3 sequence: CAWSATSGLYEQYF. The CDR3 DNA, read in part, is TGTGCCTGGAGCGCGACTAGCGGATTATACGAG. The V and J genes are TRBV30 and TRBJ2-7; 9 bases map to TRBD2. The missing CDR3 end, 3 residues past where the read stops, is filled in from the germline J gene. J gave up 4 bases and V 3 bases, and 7 bases lay outside the gene matches. Per the germline V gene, CDR1 is GTSNPN and CDR2 is SVGIG (reference sequence). This CDR3 comprises 14 residues.

Worth noting for this clone: The sequenced fragment ends 3 residues before the CDR3 boundary, so the rest is inferred from the germline J gene. The chain is built from TRBV29-1 and TRBJ2-1; 16 bases are a match to TRBD2. After removal of 7 bases from V and 6 bases from J, the junction contained 9 bases not matched to a gene. This CDR3 has 16 amino acids. CDR1 and CDR2 from the germline V gene are SQVTM and ANQGSEA. The CDR3 here is CSALGTSGRAGNEQFF. The sequenced CDR3 bases are TGCAGCGCTCTCGGGACTAGCGGGAGGGCAGGCAATGAG.

With regard to this clone: Coverage ceases 3 residues before the CDR3 finishes, and the germline J gene fills in the end. This chain connects TRBV2 to TRBJ1-6; TRBD1 might be the D (5 bases). Germline CDR1 and CDR2: SNHLY and FYNNEI. The CDR3 length is 17 residues. V was trimmed by 3 bases and J by 5 bases, leaving 17 bases between them. Incomplete CDR3 DNA: TGTGCCAGCAGTGAGCCACGGGTGGACACCGATAATTCACCC. As protein: CASSEPRVDTDNSP. The complete CDR3 sequence is CASSEPRVDTDNSPLHF.